This T cell receptor (beta chain) was found in a study of cytomegalovirus exposure and HLA in healthy donors. Background on the study: In a previous analysis, 110 million or so unique TCR beta sequences were found from roughly 180 million T cells.

At sampling all donors were nominally healthy, likely with unrecorded immune exposures. The study's findings and limits: Most of the CMV-associated TCR beta chains (in a later analysis) appeared to be HLA-restricted. A reported reduction in N-insertions relative to the roughly 700-donor mean was seen in an Asian-associated ancestry cluster in a later analysis.

The CDR3 totals 13 residues. Trimming took 6 bases from V and 3 from J, leaving 12 bases between them. Germline values: CDR1 MNHNY, CDR2 SVGAGI (reference sequence). Primers for the PCR totalled 60 Vbeta and 13 Jbeta. Measured with immunoSEQ multiplex PCR; TCRdb has only the in-frame clones, and not every one. Of about 160,000 clones in the sample, about 75% were seen once. Concerning this clone itself: Its antigen remains unknown.

The sequence derives from a man in his late teens or twenties in good health and CMV-seropositive. The chain has TRBV6-6 and TRBJ2-7, with D unresolved. The sequencing input was PBMCs. The CDR3, as DNA: TGTGCCAGCAGCAGATATCAGGACTACGAGCAGTACGTC. Translation gives CASSRYQDYEQYV.